The entry that follows covers one T cell receptor beta chain sequence. Its antigen is not identified. The length of the CDR3 is 15 residues. The J segment lost 4 bases and the V segment lost 4 bases, leaving 7 bases of the junction unmatched. From germline, CDR1 is DFQATT and CDR2 SNEGSKA (reference sequence). This sample is part of a study of response to subunit inactivated influenza vaccine. Overall study findings and caveats: Seasonal influenza vaccination, on each occasion, was suggested by the authors to recruit few new T cells.

TCRdb itself ran the RT-PCR reads through MiXCR, one entry per CDR3 protein. Of around 250,000 distinct CDR3 sequences detected, roughly an eighth appear once; the ten largest clones hold less than 8.5%. The receptor was isolated from a man aged 50-60 years who received an inactivated influenza vaccine. This material consisted of non-naive T cells sorted from PBMCs, taken around two weeks before vaccination. The chain has TRBV20-1 and TRBJ2-1, with 10 bases aligning to TRBD2. The CDR3 DNA reads as TGCAGTGCTAAGTTGAGCGGGAGGGTGTACAATGAGCAGTTCTTC. Its protein product is CSAKLSGRVYNEQFF.